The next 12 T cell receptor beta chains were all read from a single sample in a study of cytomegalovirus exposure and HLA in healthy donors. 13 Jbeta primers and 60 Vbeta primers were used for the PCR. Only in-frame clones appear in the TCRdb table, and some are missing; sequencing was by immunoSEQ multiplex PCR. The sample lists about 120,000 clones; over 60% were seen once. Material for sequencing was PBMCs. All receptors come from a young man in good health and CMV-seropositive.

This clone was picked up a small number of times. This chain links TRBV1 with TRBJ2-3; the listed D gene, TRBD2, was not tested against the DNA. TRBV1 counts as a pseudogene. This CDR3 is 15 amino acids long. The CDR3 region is CTSSPRLATTDTQYF. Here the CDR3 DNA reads TGCACCAGCAGCCCGAGGCTAGCGACCACAGATACGCAGTATTTT.

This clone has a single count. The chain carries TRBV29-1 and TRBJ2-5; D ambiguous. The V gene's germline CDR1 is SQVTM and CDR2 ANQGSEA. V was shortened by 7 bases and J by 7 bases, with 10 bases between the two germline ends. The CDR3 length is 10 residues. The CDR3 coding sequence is TGCAGCGCCGTGTACTGGACCCAGTACTTC. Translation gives CSAVYWTQYF.

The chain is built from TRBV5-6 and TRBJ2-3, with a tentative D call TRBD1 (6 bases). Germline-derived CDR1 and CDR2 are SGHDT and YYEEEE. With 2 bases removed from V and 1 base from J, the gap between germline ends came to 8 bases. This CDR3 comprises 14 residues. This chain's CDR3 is CASSFGGGTDTQYF. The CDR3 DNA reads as TGTGCCAGCAGCTTTGGGGGCGGCACAGATACGCAGTATTTT.

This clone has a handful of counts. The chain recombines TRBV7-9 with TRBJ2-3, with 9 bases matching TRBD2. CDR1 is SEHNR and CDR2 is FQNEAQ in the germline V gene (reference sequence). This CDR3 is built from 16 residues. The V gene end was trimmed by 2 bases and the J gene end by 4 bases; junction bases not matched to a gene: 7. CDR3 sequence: CASSLMGGGAPDTQYF. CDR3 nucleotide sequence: TGTGCCAGCAGCTTAATGGGCGGGGGGGCGCCAGATACGCAGTATTTT.

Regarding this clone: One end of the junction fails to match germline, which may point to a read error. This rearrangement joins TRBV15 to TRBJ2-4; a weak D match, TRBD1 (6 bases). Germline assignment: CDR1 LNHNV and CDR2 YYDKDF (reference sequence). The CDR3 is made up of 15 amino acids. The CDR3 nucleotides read TGTGCCACCAGCAGACCTGGTGGGGGCAAAAACAGTCAGTACTTC. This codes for CATSRPGGGKNSQYF.

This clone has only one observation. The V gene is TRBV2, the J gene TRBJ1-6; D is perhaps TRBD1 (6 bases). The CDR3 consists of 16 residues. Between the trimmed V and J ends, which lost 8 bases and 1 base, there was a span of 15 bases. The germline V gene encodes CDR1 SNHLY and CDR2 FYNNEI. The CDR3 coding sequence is TGTGCCAGCGCCCTACAGGGAAGGTCCTATAATTCACCCCTCCACTTT. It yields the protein CASALQGRSYNSPLHF.

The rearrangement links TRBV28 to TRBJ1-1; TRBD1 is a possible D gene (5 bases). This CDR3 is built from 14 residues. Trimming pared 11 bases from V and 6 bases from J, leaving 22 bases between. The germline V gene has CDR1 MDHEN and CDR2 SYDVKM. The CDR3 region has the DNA TGTGCCGTTGCCCGGGGGGGAAGGGCATCTGAAGCTTTCTTT. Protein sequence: CAVARGGRASEAFF.

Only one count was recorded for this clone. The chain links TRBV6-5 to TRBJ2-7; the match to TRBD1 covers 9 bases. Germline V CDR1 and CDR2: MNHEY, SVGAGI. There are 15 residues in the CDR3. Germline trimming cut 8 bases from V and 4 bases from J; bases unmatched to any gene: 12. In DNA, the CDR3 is TGTGCCAGCGCTCCGACGGGGACAGGGATGTACGAGCAGTACTTC. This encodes CASAPTGTGMYEQYF.

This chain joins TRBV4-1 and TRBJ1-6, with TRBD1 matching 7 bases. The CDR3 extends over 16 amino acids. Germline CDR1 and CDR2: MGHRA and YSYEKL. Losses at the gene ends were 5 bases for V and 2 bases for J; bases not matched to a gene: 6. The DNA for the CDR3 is TGCGCCAGCAGCGACAGGGTCCCGACCTATAATTCACCCCTCCACTTT. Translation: CASSDRVPTYNSPLHF.

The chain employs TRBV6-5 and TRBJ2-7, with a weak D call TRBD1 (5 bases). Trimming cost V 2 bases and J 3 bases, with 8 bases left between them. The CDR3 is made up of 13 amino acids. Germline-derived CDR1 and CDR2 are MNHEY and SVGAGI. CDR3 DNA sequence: TGTGCCAGCAGTTACAGCGACAGCTACGAGCAGTACTTC. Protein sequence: CASSYSDSYEQYF.

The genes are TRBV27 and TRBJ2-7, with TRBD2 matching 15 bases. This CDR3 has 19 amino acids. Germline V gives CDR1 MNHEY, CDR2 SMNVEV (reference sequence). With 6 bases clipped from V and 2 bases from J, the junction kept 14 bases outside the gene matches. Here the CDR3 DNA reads TGTGCCAGCAGACGAGCGGGACTAGCGGGAGGAATCGCGACCTACGAGCAGTACTTC. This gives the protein CASRRAGLAGGIATYEQYF.

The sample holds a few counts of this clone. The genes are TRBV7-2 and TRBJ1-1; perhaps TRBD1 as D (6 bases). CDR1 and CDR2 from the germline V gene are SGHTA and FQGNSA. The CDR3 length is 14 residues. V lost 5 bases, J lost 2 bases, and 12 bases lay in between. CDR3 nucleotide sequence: TGTGCCAGCAGCATGTGGACAGCTAACACTGAAGCTTTCTTT. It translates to CASSMWTANTEAFF. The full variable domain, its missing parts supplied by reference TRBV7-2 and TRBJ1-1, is GAGVSQSPSNKVTEKGKDVELRCDPISGHTALYWYRQSLGQGLEFLIYFQGNSAPDKSGLPSDRFSAERTGGSVSTLTIQRTQQEDSAVYLCASSMWTANTEAFFGQGTRLTVV.